Below are 16 T cell receptor beta chains sequenced from a single sample in a study of T cells in Graves' hyperthyroidism and ophthalmopathy. From RNA transcripts, TCR beta CDR3 regions were amplified. Initially, a first-round RT-PCR of the TCR CDR3 employed the HTBI primer set. One entry per CDR3 protein, called by TCRdb with MiXCR from the multiplex PCR reads. The repertoire holds about 540,000 distinct CDR3 sequences, with 40% to 55% as singletons. The sequenced material came from peripheral blood or thyroid tissue (not recorded which). These receptors were obtained from a woman between 18 and 29 years old with Graves' hyperthyroidism.

Comments on this clonotype: The junction departs from germline at one end; a sequencing error may be responsible. J is TRBJ2-7 and V is TRBV5-1; D might be TRBD1 (6 bases). The germline gives CDR1 SGHRS, CDR2 YFSETQ. The CDR3 consists of 14 residues. The CDR3 nucleotides are TGCGCCAGCAGCTTGGGACAGGTCTCCTACAAGCAGTACTTC. As protein: CASSLGQVSYKQYF.

This clonotype was seen only once. The chain couples TRBV10-3 to TRBJ2-2; D possibly corresponds to TRBD1 (5 bases). Trimming shortened V by 10 bases and J by 8 bases, and 14 bases separated the two germline ends. This CDR3 contains 12 residues. Germline CDR1 ENHRY, CDR2 SYGVKD. Here the CDR3 reads CASSRQLGELFF. The CDR3 coding sequence is TGTGCCAGCTCAAGACAGTTGGGGGAGCTGTTTTTT.

The chain links TRBV10-3 to TRBJ1-1; unclear D gene. V was clipped by 10 bases and J by 3 bases, with 12 bases between them. The CDR3 extends over 12 amino acids. The germline gives CDR1 ENHRY, CDR2 SYGVKD. DNA of the CDR3: TGTGCCAGTAGCGGGGTGGACACTGAAGCTTTCTTT. Its protein is CASSGVDTEAFF.

This chain joins TRBV5-1 and TRBJ1-1, with D unclear. This CDR3 spans 10 amino acids. The germline V gene encodes CDR1 SGHRS and CDR2 YFSETQ. V lost 2 bases, J lost 10 bases, and 6 bases lay in between. Here the CDR3 DNA reads TGCGCCAGCAGCTTCCCTGGAGCTTTCTTT. It specifies CASSFPGAFF.

The CDR3 loop is CASTREQYF. The CDR3 DNA follows: TGTGCCAGCACTAGGGAGCAGTACTTC. The chain employs TRBV2 and TRBJ2-7; no firm D call. The CDR3 runs to 9 residues. V lost 7 bases to trimming and J lost 7 bases, with 5 bases between them. Germline V lookup: CDR1 SNHLY, CDR2 FYNNEI. Together with reference TRBV2 and TRBJ2-7, the CDR3 gives the full variable domain: EPEVTQTPSHQVTQMGQEVILRCVPISNHLYFYWYRQILGQKVEFLVSFYNNEISEKSEIFDDQFSVERPDGSNFTLKIRSTKLEDSAMYFCASTREQYFGPGTRLTVT.

The CDR3 sequence: CASSQDRPQETQYF. The CDR3 nucleotides read TGTGCCAGCAGCCAAGATCGGCCGCAAGAGACCCAGTACTTC. This chain links TRBV7-4 with TRBJ2-5; D is undetermined. The CDR3 is made up of 14 amino acids. Per germline, CDR1 SGHVT and CDR2 SQSDAQ. V lost 5 bases and J 2 bases, leaving 12 bases between the germline ends.

A few counts support this clonotype. The rearrangement joins TRBV6-6 to TRBJ2-7, with D perhaps assigned TRBD1 or TRBD2 (5 bases each). CDR3 size: 15 residues. V was cut by 0 bases and J by 2 bases, with 11 bases left in between. CDR1 and CDR2 (germline): MNHNY, SVGAGI (reference sequence). The CDR3 nucleotides are TGTGCCAGCAGTTACTCGGGACGGCAACCCTACGAGCAGTACTTC. Translation gives CASSYSGRQPYEQYF.

This clonotype came up a few times. V gene TRBV10-1 combines with J gene TRBJ2-7, with TRBD1 as a possible D gene (5 bases). This CDR3 is 14 amino acids long. Per the germline V gene, CDR1 is WNHNN and CDR2 is SYGVQD (reference sequence). Trimming stripped 0 bases from V and 2 bases from J, with 8 bases between. CDR3 DNA: TGCGCCAGCAGTGAGTCGCAGGGCGCCTACGAGCAGTACTTC. Amino acid sequence: CASSESQGAYEQYF.

This rearrangement joins TRBV9 to TRBJ2-2; D unclear. This CDR3 is 15 amino acids long. V gave up 0 bases and J gave up 4 bases, with 10 bases separating them. The germline gives CDR1 SGDLS, CDR2 YYNGEE. In DNA form, the CDR3 reads TGTGCCAGCAGCGTAGGTGGAAGGACCACCGGGGAGCTGTTTTTT. Translating gives CASSVGGRTTGELFF.

This clonotype has ten or more counts. The chain has TRBV24-1 and TRBJ1-2, with no clear D. This CDR3 contains 16 residues. V lost 3 bases and J lost 0, with 13 bases in between. Germline values: CDR1 KGHDR, CDR2 SFDVKD. The CDR3 loop reads CATSDGVPESNYGYTF. CDR3 DNA: TGTGCCACCAGTGATGGGGTCCCAGAATCTAACTATGGCTACACCTTC.

This rearrangement joins TRBV15 to TRBJ1-2; D not resolved. The germline V and J ends were trimmed by 0 bases and 0 bases, with 2 bases remaining between them. The CDR3 contains 13 residues. CDR1 is LNHNV, CDR2 YYDKDF, per germline (reference sequence). As DNA, the CDR3 is TGTGCCACCAGCAGAGAACCTAACTATGGCTACACCTTC. Its protein is CATSREPNYGYTF.

The chain employs TRBV24-1 and TRBJ2-7; 8 nucleotides agree with TRBD1. The CDR3 spans 15 residues. With V trimmed by 4 bases and J by 7 bases, 11 bases remained unmatched. CDR1 and CDR2 from the germline V gene are KGHDR and SFDVKD. Here the CDR3 reads CATSEPGTGTIEQYF. The CDR3 nucleotides read TGTGCCACCAGTGAGCCGGGGACAGGCACTATTGAGCAGTACTTC.

This sequence joins TRBV12-3 or TRBV12-4 and TRBJ2-5; possibly TRBD1 for D (5 bases). The CDR3 loop spans 12 amino acids. V gave up 3 bases and J gave up 9 bases, with 11 bases separating them. The CDR3 sequence is CASSLAGSSQYF. The CDR3 nucleotides are TGTGCCAGCAGTTTGGCAGGGTCCTCCCAGTACTTC.

The chain has TRBV7-2 and TRBJ2-5, with D unclear. This CDR3 has 15 residues. Trimming removed 5 bases from V and 2 bases from J, with 15 bases in between. In germline, CDR1 is SGHTA, CDR2 FQGNSA. The CDR3: CASSQDSAWQETQYF. The CDR3 coding sequence is TGTGCCAGCAGCCAAGATTCGGCCTGGCAAGAGACCCAGTACTTC.

This clonotype has just a few counts. The gene calls are TRBV14 and TRBJ1-5; 8 nucleotides match TRBD1. In germline, CDR1 is SGHDN, CDR2 FVKESK. Trimming at V came to 0 bases and at J to 7 bases, leaving 11 bases not matched to a gene. This CDR3 contains 17 residues. The CDR3 region is CASSQDRGRGQDQPQHF. CDR3 nucleotides: TGTGCCAGCAGCCAAGATCGGGGCAGGGGGCAGGACCAGCCCCAGCATTTT.

The table lists this clonotype with a few counts. The chain joins TRBV7-2 to TRBJ2-2, with 7 bases lining up with TRBD2. Trimming at V came to 5 bases and at J to 7 bases, leaving 10 bases not matched to a gene. The germline V gene encodes CDR1 SGHTA and CDR2 FQGNSA. This CDR3 has 15 residues. The DNA of the CDR3 is TGTGCCAGCAGCAGAGCGGGACCCCGGAGCGGGGAGCTGTTTTTT. The encoded protein is CASSRAGPRSGELFF.